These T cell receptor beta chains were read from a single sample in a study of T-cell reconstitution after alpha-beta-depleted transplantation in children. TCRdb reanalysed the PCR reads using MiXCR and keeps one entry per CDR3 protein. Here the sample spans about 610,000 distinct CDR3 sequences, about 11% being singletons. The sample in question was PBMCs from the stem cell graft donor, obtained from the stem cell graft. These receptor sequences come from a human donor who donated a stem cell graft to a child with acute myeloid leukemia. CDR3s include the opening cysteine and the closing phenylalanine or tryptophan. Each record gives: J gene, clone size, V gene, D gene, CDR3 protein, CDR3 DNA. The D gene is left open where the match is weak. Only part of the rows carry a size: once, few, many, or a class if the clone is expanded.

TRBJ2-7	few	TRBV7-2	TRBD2	CASSSGLAGAKEQYF	TGTGCCAGCAGCTCAGGACTAGCGGGAGCTAAAGAGCAGTACTTC
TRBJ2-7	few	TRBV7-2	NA	CASSLARSGDIYEQYF	TGTGCCAGCAGCCTTGCAAGGAGCGGGGACATCTACGAGCAGTACTTC
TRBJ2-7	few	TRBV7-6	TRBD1	CASSSPGTGAYEQYF	TGTGCCAGCAGCTCCCCCGGGACAGGGGCCTACGAGCAGTACTTC
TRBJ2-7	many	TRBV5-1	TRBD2	CASSIAGGGYEQYF	TGCGCCAGCAGCATAGCGGGAGGCGGCTACGAGCAGTACTTC
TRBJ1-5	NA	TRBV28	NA	CASSSVLASRSNQPQHF	TGTGCCAGCAGCTCCGTGCTAGCGTCGCGCTCGAATCAGCCCCAGCATTTT
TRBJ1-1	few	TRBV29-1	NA	CSVGGPTEAFF	TGCAGCGTGGGAGGGCCCACTGAAGCTTTCTTT
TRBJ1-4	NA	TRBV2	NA	CASSTDGVTNEKLFF	TGTGCCAGCAGCACCGACGGAGTGACTAATGAAAAACTGTTTTTT
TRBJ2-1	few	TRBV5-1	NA	CASSLVSAYNEQFF	TGCGCCAGCAGCTTAGTGTCCGCCTACAATGAGCAGTTCTTC
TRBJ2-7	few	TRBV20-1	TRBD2	CSAGLAGGRYEQYF	TGCAGTGCGGGACTAGCGGGAGGTCGCTACGAGCAGTACTTC
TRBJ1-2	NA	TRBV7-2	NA	CASSFSRGDYTF	TGTGCCAGCAGCTTTTCCAGGGGTGACTACACCTTC
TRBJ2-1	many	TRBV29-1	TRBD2	CSVASGSASYNEQFF	TGCAGCGTCGCGAGCGGGAGCGCCTCCTACAATGAGCAGTTCTTC
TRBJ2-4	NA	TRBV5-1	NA	CASSLGGTGVDIQYF	TGCGCCAGCAGCTTGGGGGGCACGGGCGTTGACATTCAGTACTTC
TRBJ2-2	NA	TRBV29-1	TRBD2	CSVGLAGKRGELFF	TGCAGCGTTGGTCTAGCGGGAAAACGGGGGGAGCTGTTTTTT
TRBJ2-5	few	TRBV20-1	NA	CSASYRLQETQYF	TGCAGTGCTAGTTACCGACTCCAAGAGACCCAGTACTTC
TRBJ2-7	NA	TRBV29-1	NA	CSVADRPYEQYF	TGCAGCGTCGCTGACAGGCCCTACGAGCAGTACTTC
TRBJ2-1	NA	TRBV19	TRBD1	CASAGTAIHNEQFF	TGTGCCAGTGCCGGGACAGCGATCCACAATGAGCAGTTCTTC
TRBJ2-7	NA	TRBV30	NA	CAWSPVGFSSYEQYF	TGTGCCTGGAGTCCTGTCGGCTTCAGCTCCTACGAGCAGTACTTC
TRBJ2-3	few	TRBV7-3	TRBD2	CASSSSGGSTDTQYF	TGTGCCAGCAGCTCTAGCGGGGGAAGCACAGATACGCAGTATTTT
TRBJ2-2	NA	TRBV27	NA	CASTRGAGELFF	TGTGCCAGCACCCGGGGAGCCGGGGAGCTGTTTTTT
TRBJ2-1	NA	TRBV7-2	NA	CASSSSLATSSYNEQFF	TGTGCCAGCAGCTCGAGCCTAGCGACTAGCTCCTACAATGAGCAGTTCTTC
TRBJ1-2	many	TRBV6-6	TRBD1	CATGAGGLYGYTF	TGTGCCACAGGGGCAGGGGGACTCTATGGCTACACCTTC
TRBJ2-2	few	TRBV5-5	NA	CASSLVATGNTGELFF	TGTGCCAGCAGCTTGGTTGCGACAGGGAACACCGGGGAGCTGTTTTTT
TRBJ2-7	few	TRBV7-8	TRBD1	CASSSGQPEQYF	TGTGCCAGCAGCTCGGGACAGCCCGAGCAGTACTTC